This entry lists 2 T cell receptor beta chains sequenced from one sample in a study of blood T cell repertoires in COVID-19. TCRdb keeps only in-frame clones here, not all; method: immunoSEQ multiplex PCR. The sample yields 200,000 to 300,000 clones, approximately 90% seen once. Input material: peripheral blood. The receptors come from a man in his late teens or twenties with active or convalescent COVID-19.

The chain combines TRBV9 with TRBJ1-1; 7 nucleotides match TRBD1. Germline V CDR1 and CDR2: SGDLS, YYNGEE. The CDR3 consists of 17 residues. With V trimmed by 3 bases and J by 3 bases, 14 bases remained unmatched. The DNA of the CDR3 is TGTGCCAGCAGCGGCGGACAGGTGGTAATCGGGCACACTGAAGCTTTCTTT. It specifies CASSGGQVVIGHTEAFF.

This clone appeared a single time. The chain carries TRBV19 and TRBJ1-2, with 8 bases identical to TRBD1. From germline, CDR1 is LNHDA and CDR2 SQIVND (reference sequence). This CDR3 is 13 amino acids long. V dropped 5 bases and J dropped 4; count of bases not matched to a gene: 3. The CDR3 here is CASSGTGAYGYTF. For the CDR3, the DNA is TGTGCCAGTAGTGGGACAGGAGCCTATGGCTACACCTTC.